A single sample is the source of the 10 T cell receptor beta chains below, sequenced in a study of cytomegalovirus exposure and HLA in healthy donors. A multiplex PCR was run with 60 Vbeta primers and 13 Jbeta primers. This table comes from immunoSEQ multiplex PCR, and its TCRdb copy is limited to in-frame clones, with some not included. Of 110,000 to 150,000 clones listed, around 81% are singletons. The sample consisted of PBMCs. The receptors were sampled from a man in his forties in good health and CMV-seropositive.

This chain joins TRBV7-2 and TRBJ2-7; 10 bases are shared with TRBD1. Germline V CDR1 and CDR2: SGHTA, FQGNSA. V lost 5 bases and J lost 9; bases outside the gene matches: 10. The CDR3 totals 14 residues. The CDR3 reads CASSHRQGAIGQYF. In nucleotides, the CDR3 is TGTGCCAGCAGCCACCGACAGGGGGCAATTGGGCAGTACTTC.

The chain recombines TRBV4-3 with TRBJ1-2; TRBD1 matches at 8 bases. The CDR3 totals 16 residues. Trimming took 0 bases from V and 3 from J; bases not matched to a gene: 6. The germline V gene encodes CDR1 LGHNA and CDR2 YSLEER. In DNA, the CDR3 is TGCGCCAGCAGCCAAGATTTTCCAGGGGGCGACTATGGCTACACCTTC. This gives the protein CASSQDFPGGDYGYTF.

This sequence joins TRBV6-6 and TRBJ2-5, with 7 positions matching TRBD1. The DNA end is more similar to TRBJ2-7, so the J call may be wrong. This CDR3 contains 15 residues. CDR1 is MNHNY and CDR2 is SVGAGI in the germline V gene (reference sequence). The CDR3: CASSRTGVAGYEQYF. DNA of the CDR3: TGTGCCAGCAGTCGGACAGGCGTCGCCGGCTACGAGCAGTACTTC.

This chain joins TRBV6-6 and TRBJ1-2, with TRBD1 identical over 12 bases. This CDR3 has 16 residues. Trimming at V came to 6 bases and at J to 4 bases, leaving 9 bases not matched to a gene. The V gene's germline CDR1 is MNHNY and CDR2 SVGAGI (reference sequence). CDR3 loop: CASSIKPGQGAYGYTF. The DNA of the CDR3 is TGTGCCAGCAGCATCAAGCCGGGACAGGGGGCCTATGGCTACACCTTC.

The V call is TRBV5-6, the J call TRBJ1-3; tentative D call: TRBD1 (6 bases). Trimming stripped 4 bases from V and 1 base from J, with 12 bases between. The CDR3 runs 15 residues. Germline CDR1 SGHDT, CDR2 YYEEEE. The CDR3 loop reads CASSPLQGSGNTIYF. As DNA, the CDR3 is TGTGCCAGCAGCCCACTCCAGGGGTCTGGAAACACCATATATTTT.

The genes are TRBV6-6 and TRBJ2-3; a possible D gene is TRBD2 (6 bases). The CDR3 sequence is 14 residues long. Trimming shortened V by 5 bases and J by 2 bases, and 11 bases separated the two germline ends. Per the germline V gene, CDR1 is MNHNY and CDR2 is SVGAGI (reference sequence). The CDR3 protein is CASSNGGYTDTQYF. The CDR3 DNA reads as TGTGCCAGCAGTAACGGAGGGTACACAGATACGCAGTATTTT.

This clone was counted between two and nine times. This chain links TRBV9 with TRBJ1-4, with D tentatively TRBD1 (6 bases). CDR1 and CDR2 (germline): SGDLS, YYNGEE. This CDR3 has 15 amino acids. The V and J ends lost 4 bases and 3 bases respectively, with 13 bases between them. CDR3 sequence: CASSPGQTSNEKLFF. The CDR3 coding sequence is TGTGCCAGCAGCCCCGGACAGACCTCTAATGAAAAACTGTTTTTT.

V usage is TRBV18 and J usage is TRBJ1-1, with D maybe TRBD1 (6 bases). CDR3 length: 15 amino acids. Trimming left V 5 bases short and J 4 bases short, with 17 bases between. Per germline, CDR1 KGHSH and CDR2 LQKENI. The CDR3 loop reads CASSYRDTLITEAFF. The CDR3 DNA sequence: TGTGCCAGCTCATACCGGGACACCCTAATCACTGAAGCTTTCTTT.

The CDR3 DNA reads TGCGCCAGCAGCCCCGGGACAGGTTGGAATCAGCCCCAGCATTTT. It yields the protein CASSPGTGWNQPQHF. The chain links TRBV5-1 to TRBJ1-5, with 8 nucleotides matching TRBD1. V gave up 4 bases and J gave up 4 bases; unmatched junction bases: 7. This CDR3 is built from 15 residues. CDR1 is SGHRS and CDR2 is YFSETQ in the germline V gene.

This chain connects TRBV28 to TRBJ2-7, with 7 bases identical to TRBD1. Germline V gene data show CDR1 as MDHEN and CDR2 as SYDVKM. With V trimmed by 4 bases and J by 10 bases, 10 bases remained unmatched. CDR3 size: 13 residues. In DNA, the CDR3 is TGTGCCAGCAGTTCAGGGACAGCTTTCCCCCAGTACTTC. This translates into CASSSGTAFPQYF. Supplemented by reference TRBV28 and TRBJ2-7, the full variable domain reads DVKVTQSSRYLVKRTGEKVFLECVQDMDHENMFWYRQDPGLGLRLIYFSYDVKMKEKGDIPEGYSVSREKKERFSLILESASTNQTSMYLCASSSGTAFPQYFGPGTRLTVT.